The present entry profiles one T cell receptor beta chain with its context. Its antigen remains unidentified. One base away there is no much larger clone; base qualities are not given. The data were taken from a study of tumor-infiltrating lymphocytes in glioblastoma multiforme (dated by TCRdb to the late 2010s). The study in broad terms: The study tested whether intratumoral genomic heterogeneity fosters TIL diversity by jointly investigating somatic mutations, TIL diversity and immune response activity.

Based on the germline V gene (reference sequence), the CDR1 and CDR2 sequences are SGHKS and YYEKEE. The CDR3 starts with the cysteine, ends with the phenylalanine, and has 15 residues. Of all the DNA, just the CDR3 is kept, 45 bases in frame from base 1. V and J are truncated by 7 bases and 7 bases respectively, leaving an intervening sequence of 23 bases. The AllPrep DNA/RNA mini kit was used to purify genomic DNA and total RNA simultaneously from each of the roughly nine tumor samples. Every RNA sample had an OD 260/280 ratio above 1.9 and an RNA integrity number above 6.5. TCRB libraries were constructed from RNA through three rounds of nested multiplex PCR following a modified ARM-PCR protocol with multiple V-beta primers and a C-beta primer. ProtoScript II Reverse Transcriptase and a C-beta primer were used to synthesize TCRB-specific cDNA from 0.45 to 0.55 ug total RNA. No unique molecular identifiers were described for the TCRB libraries. In the third PCR, barcodes and adapters were added over 25 cycles with Deep VentR (exo-) polymerase, after which 250-500 bp bands were gel purified. TCRB libraries were sequenced with 250 bp paired-end reads on an Illumina HiSeq 2500. The paper's processing steps were these. The reads were cleaned with Trimmomatic, merged with FLASH and assigned V, D and J segments with MiGEC before being analyzed in VDJtools. Repertoire diversity was quantified with the Shannon-Wiener diversity index calculated using VDJtools. Using fastp at Q25 and MiXCR, TCRdb reprocessed the public reads and kept productive beta chains. Records with the same CDR3 protein are collapsed into one entry carrying the most frequent genes and DNA. Clone size and V and J calls follow TCRdb, not the original study. Across this sample there are 13,000 or so distinct CDR3 sequences, with roughly 68% seen only once. The ten largest clones take up about 30% of the sample.

General conclusions and limits of the study: Only one glioblastoma patient was included in the TCR and somatic mutation analysis, limiting generalizability. The authors noted that sorting T cells into functional subsets, which was not done in the study, would be a future improvement. Because T cells carry unequal numbers of TCR transcripts, RNA-based TCR sequencing may distort clone frequencies.

The TCR was taken from a male donor with glioblastoma. Sequencing used brain tumor tissue. The chain is encoded by TRBV5-5 joined to TRBJ2-5; TRBD2 is a weak D gene call, 6 bases matching. The nucleotide sequence is TGTGCCAGCTGGAAAGACGACAGCGGGTATGGGACCCAGTACTTC. Its translation is CASWKDDSGYGTQYF.